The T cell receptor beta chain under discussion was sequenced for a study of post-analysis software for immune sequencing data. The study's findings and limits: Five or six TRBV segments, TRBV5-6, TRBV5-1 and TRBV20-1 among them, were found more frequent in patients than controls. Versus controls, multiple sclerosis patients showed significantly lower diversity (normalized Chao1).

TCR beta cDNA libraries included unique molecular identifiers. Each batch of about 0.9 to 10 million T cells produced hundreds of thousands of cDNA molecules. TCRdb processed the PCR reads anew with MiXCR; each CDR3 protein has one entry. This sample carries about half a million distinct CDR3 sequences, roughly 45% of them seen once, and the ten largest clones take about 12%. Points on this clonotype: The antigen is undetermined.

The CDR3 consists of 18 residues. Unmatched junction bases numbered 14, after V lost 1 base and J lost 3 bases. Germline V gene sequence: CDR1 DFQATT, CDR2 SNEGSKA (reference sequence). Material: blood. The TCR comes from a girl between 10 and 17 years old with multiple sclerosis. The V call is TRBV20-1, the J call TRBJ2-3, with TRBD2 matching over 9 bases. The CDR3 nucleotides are TGCAGTGCTAGAGTGATAGCGGGAGAACTGGGACCTACAGATACGCAGTATTTT. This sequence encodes CSARVIAGELGPTDTQYF.